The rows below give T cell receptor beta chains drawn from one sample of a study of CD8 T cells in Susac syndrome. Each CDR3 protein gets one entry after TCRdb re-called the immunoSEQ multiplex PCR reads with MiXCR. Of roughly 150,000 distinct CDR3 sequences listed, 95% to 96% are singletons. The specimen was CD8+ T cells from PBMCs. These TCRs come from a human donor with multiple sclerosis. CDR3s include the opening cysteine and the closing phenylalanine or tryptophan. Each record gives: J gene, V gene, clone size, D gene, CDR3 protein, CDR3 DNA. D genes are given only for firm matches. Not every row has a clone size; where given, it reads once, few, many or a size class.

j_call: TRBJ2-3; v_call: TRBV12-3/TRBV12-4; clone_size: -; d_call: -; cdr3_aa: CASRPDYTDTQYF; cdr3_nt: TGTGCCAGCAGGCCGGACTACACAGATACGCAGTATTTT
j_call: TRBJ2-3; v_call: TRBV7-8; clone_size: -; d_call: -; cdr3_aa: CASSSGGGGTDTQYF; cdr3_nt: TGTGCCAGCAGCTCCGGGGGCGGGGGCACAGATACGCAGTATTTT
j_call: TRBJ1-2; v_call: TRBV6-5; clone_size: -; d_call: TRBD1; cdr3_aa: CASSIFGQAPDGYTF; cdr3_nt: TGTGCCAGCAGTATCTTTGGACAGGCTCCCGATGGCTACACCTTC
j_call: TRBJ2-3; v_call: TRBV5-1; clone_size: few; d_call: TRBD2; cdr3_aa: CASSLASGGTDTQYF; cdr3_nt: TGTGCCAGCAGTTTGGCTAGCGGGGGCACAGATACGCAGTATTTT
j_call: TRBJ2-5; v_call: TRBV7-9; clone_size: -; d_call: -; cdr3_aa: CASSLVGLDQETQYF; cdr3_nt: TGTGCCAGCAGCTTAGTGGGACTGGACCAAGAGACCCAGTACTTC
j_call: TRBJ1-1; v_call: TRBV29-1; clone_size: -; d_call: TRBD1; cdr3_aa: CSVEGTGGSTEAFF; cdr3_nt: TGCAGCGTTGAAGGGACAGGGGGCAGTACTGAAGCTTTCTTT
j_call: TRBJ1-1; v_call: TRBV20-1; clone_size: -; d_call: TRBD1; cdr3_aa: CSARIGEGAMNTEAFF; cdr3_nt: TGCAGTGCGAGGATCGGGGAGGGGGCTATGAACACTGAAGCTTTCTTT
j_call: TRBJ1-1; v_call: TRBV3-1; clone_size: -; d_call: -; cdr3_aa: CASATAWYTEAFF; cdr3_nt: TGTGCCAGCGCTACAGCCTGGTACACTGAAGCTTTCTTT
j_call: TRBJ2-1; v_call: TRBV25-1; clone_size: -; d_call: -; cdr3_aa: CASSANEQFF; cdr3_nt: TGTGCCAGCAGTGCGAATGAGCAGTTCTTC
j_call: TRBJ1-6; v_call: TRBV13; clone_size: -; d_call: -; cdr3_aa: CASSLRSLGEASLHF; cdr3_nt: TGTGCCAGCAGCTTAAGGAGTCTGGGGGAGGCGTCCCTCCACTTT
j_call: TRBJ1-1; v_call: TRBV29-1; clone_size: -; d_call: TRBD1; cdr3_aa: CGTGANTEAFF; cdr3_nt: TGTGGAACAGGGGCGAACACTGAAGCTTTCTTT
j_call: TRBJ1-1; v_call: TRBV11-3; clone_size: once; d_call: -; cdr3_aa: CASSSWSSGEAFF; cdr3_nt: TGTGCCAGCAGCTCGTGGAGCAGTGGTGAAGCTTTCTTT
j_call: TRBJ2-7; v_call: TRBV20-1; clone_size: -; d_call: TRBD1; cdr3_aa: CSARSVGDSAYEQYF; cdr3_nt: TGCAGTGCTAGATCCGTCGGGGACAGCGCTTACGAGCAGTACTTC
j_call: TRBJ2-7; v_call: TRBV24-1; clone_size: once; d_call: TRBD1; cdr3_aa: CATSDLKRDRDGMYEQYF; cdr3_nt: TGTGCCACCAGTGACTTAAAGAGGGACAGGGACGGAATGTACGAGCAGTACTTC
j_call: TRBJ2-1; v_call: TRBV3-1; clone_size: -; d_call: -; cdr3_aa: CASSQDLHEQFF; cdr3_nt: TGTGCCAGCAGCCAAGATCTACATGAGCAGTTCTTC
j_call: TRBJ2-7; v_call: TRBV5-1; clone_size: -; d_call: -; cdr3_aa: CASSSRRGVVNEQYF; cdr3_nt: TGCGCCAGCAGCTCACGGAGGGGAGTCGTGAACGAGCAGTACTTC
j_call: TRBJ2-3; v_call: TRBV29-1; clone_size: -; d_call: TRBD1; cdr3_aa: CSVGFRTGGEADTQYF; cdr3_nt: TGCAGCGTGGGCTTCCGGACAGGGGGCGAAGCAGATACGCAGTATTTT
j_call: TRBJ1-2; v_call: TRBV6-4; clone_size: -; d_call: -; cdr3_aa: CASSDRFGGGYGYTF; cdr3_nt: TGTGCCAGCAGTGACCGATTCGGGGGCGGCTATGGCTACACCTTC
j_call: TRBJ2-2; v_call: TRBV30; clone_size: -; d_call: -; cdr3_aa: CAMGLLDTGELFF; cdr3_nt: TGTGCCATGGGACTTCTGGACACCGGGGAGCTGTTTTTT
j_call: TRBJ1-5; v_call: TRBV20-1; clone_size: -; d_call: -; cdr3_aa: CSAVDSQVNQPQHF; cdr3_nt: TGCAGTGCTGTGGACAGCCAGGTCAATCAGCCCCAGCATTTT
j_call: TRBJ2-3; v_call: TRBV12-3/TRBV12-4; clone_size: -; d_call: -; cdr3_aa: CADNLPGPSTDTQYF; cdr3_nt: TGTGCCGACAACCTACCCGGACCCAGCACAGATACGCAGTATTTT
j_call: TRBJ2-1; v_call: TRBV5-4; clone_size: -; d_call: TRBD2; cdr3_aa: CASSPGLAGEVFF; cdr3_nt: TGTGCCAGCAGCCCGGGACTAGCGGGGGAGGTGTTCTTC
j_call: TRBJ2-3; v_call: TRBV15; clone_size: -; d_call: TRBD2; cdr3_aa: CASDVGGSGVHTDTQYF; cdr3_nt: TGTGCCTCCGACGTTGGCGGTAGCGGGGTACACACAGATACGCAGTATTTT
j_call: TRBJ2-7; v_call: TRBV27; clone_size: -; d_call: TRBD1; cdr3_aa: CASSPRDRGDEQYF; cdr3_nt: TGTGCCAGCAGCCCCCGGGACAGGGGAGACGAGCAGTACTTC
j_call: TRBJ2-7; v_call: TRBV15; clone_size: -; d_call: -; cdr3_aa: CATSSHSRAWEQYF; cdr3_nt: TGTGCCACCAGCAGCCACTCCCGAGCGTGGGAGCAGTACTTC
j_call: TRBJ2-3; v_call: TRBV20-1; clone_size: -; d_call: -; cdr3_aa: CSARVKGDSTDTQYF; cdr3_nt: TGCAGTGCTAGAGTTAAGGGGGACTCCACAGATACGCAGTATTTT
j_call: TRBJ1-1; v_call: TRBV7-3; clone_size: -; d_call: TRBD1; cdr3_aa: CASSLTPLGQGTEAFF; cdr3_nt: TGTGCCAGCAGCCTCACGCCACTTGGACAGGGGACTGAAGCTTTCTTT
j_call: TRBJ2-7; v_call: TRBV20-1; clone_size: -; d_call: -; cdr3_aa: CSARAVYSYEQYF; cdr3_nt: TGCAGTGCTAGAGCGGTTTACTCCTACGAGCAGTACTTC
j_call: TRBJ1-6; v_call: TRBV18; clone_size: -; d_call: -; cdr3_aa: CASSPNSGTLYNSPLHF; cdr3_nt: TGTGCCAGCTCACCAAATTCCGGCACCCTCTATAATTCACCCCTCCACTTT
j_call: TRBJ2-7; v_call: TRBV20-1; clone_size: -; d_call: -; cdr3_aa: CSAQRRRPEGYEQYF; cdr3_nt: TGCAGTGCCCAGAGACGGAGGCCCGAGGGATACGAGCAGTACTTC
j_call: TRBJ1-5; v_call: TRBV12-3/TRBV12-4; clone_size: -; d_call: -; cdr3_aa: CASSLDGAQHF; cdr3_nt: TGTGCCAGCAGCCTGGATGGAGCCCAGCATTTT
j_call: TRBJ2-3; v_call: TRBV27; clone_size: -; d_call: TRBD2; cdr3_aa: CASSPKRGSTYTDTQYF; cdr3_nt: TGTGCCAGCAGTCCTAAGCGGGGGTCGACTTACACAGATACGCAGTATTTT